Below are 20 T cell receptor beta chains sequenced from a single sample in a study of blood T cell repertoires in COVID-19. Using immunoSEQ multiplex PCR, the repertoire was profiled, and TCRdb retains in-frame clones only, with some absent. This table has about 220,000 clones, more than 80% appearing once. The specimen was PBMCs or T cells enriched from blood (not recorded which). All receptors come from a woman in her late teens or twenties in a cohort exposed to, infected with or recovered from COVID-19 (not recorded which).

The chain uses TRBV6-1 and TRBJ1-2; D uncertain. The CDR3 is 15 amino acids. V lost 2 bases, J lost 0 bases, and 10 bases lay in between. Per the germline V gene, CDR1 is MNHNS and CDR2 is SASEGT. The CDR3 sequence is CASSENRGSNYGYTF. The CDR3 DNA reads TGTGCCAGCAGTGAAAATCGGGGATCTAACTATGGCTACACCTTC.

V gene TRBV7-2 combines with J gene TRBJ1-2, with TRBD1 matching 8 bases. Germline values: CDR1 SGHTA, CDR2 FQGNSA. CDR3 length: 15 amino acids. The J segment lost 4 bases and the V segment lost 5 bases, leaving 9 bases of the junction unmatched. The CDR3 protein is CASSDPGGVSYGYTF. CDR3 nucleotides: TGTGCCAGCAGCGACCCAGGGGGCGTTAGCTATGGCTACACCTTC.

V is TRBV5-1 and J is TRBJ2-2; TRBD1 matches 8 bases. Germline V gene sequence: CDR1 SGHRS, CDR2 YFSETQ. The CDR3 extends over 14 amino acids. The ends lost 4 bases at V and 5 bases at J; junction bases unmatched: 4. The CDR3 loop reads CASSGQGGTGELFF. CDR3 DNA: TGCGCCAGCAGCGGACAGGGAGGAACCGGGGAGCTGTTTTTT.

The chain uses TRBV25-1 and TRBJ2-3; D gene unclear. Germline values: CDR1 MGHDK, CDR2 SYGVNS. The CDR3 is made up of 16 amino acids. Trimming pared 4 bases from V and 0 bases from J, leaving 14 bases between. The CDR3 bases are TGTGCCAGCAGTGGTCGAACTGCATCTAGCACAGATACGCAGTATTTT. This codes for CASSGRTASSTDTQYF.

V usage is TRBV7-3 and J usage is TRBJ1-4; 8 nucleotides align to TRBD1. CDR1 is SGHTA, CDR2 FQGTGA, per germline. Trimming cost V 5 bases and J 4 bases; bases outside gene matches: 6. This CDR3 comprises 15 residues. CDR3 protein: CASSPKDRDNEKLFF. Here the CDR3 DNA reads TGTGCCAGCAGCCCAAAGGACAGGGATAATGAAAAACTGTTTTTT.

This chain connects TRBV11-2 to TRBJ2-3, with a weak D call TRBD2 (7 bases). Trimming took off 5 bases at V and 0 bases at J, with 15 bases between the two ends. This CDR3 has 16 residues. The germline V gene encodes CDR1 SGHAT and CDR2 FQNNGV. DNA of the CDR3: TGTGCCAGCAGCCTAAGGGGGGGAACTAGCACAGATACGCAGTATTTT. Amino acid sequence: CASSLRGGTSTDTQYF. The full variable domain, its missing parts supplied by reference TRBV11-2 and TRBJ2-3, is EAGVAQSPRYKIIEKRQSVAFWCNPISGHATLYWYQQILGQGPKLLIQFQNNGVVDDSQLPKDRFSAERLKGVDSTLKIQPAKLEDSAVYLCASSLRGGTSTDTQYFGPGTRLTVL.

The chain recombines TRBV2 with TRBJ1-4, with a possible D match to TRBD1 (6 bases). The V gene lost 6 bases and the J gene lost 4 bases, with 9 bases spanning the gap. From germline, CDR1 is SNHLY and CDR2 FYNNEI. The CDR3 runs 13 residues. CDR3 sequence: CASRWTVNEKLFF. The CDR3 DNA reads TGTGCCAGCAGATGGACAGTTAATGAAAAACTGTTTTTT.

V usage is TRBV24-1 and J usage is TRBJ2-3; the D is unclear. The CDR3 contains 16 residues. The V end lost 0 bases, the J end lost 2 bases, and 11 bases lay between the germline ends. Germline V gene sequence: CDR1 KGHDR, CDR2 SFDVKD. The CDR3, as DNA: TGTGCCACCAGTGATTTGCGAGGCGGAAACACAGATACGCAGTATTTT. Amino acid sequence: CATSDLRGGNTDTQYF.

V and J are TRBV28 and TRBJ2-7, with D maybe TRBD1 (6 bases). From germline, CDR1 is MDHEN and CDR2 SYDVKM. V gave up 5 bases and J gave up 3 bases, with 11 bases separating them. CDR3 size: 13 residues. CDR3 protein: CASSQGQNYEQYF. The CDR3 bases are TGTGCCAGCAGTCAAGGACAGAACTACGAGCAGTACTTC. Complete variable domain (other parts from reference TRBV28 and TRBJ2-7): DVKVTQSSRYLVKRTGEKVFLECVQDMDHENMFWYRQDPGLGLRLIYFSYDVKMKEKGDIPEGYSVSREKKERFSLILESASTNQTSMYLCASSQGQNYEQYFGPGTRLTVT.

The chain couples TRBV11-2 to TRBJ2-3; 9 bases are a match to TRBD2. Germline V gene lookup returns CDR1 SGHAT and CDR2 FQNNGV. There are 15 residues in the CDR3. Trimming took 2 bases from V and 0 from J; bases not matched to a gene: 0. This CDR3 is CASSLTSGSTDTQYF. The CDR3, as DNA: TGTGCCAGCAGCTTAACTAGCGGGAGCACAGATACGCAGTATTTT.

The chain carries TRBV19 and TRBJ1-5, with D unclear. CDR1 and CDR2 (germline): LNHDA, SQIVND (reference sequence). V was clipped by 7 bases and J by 2 bases, with 12 bases between them. The CDR3 has 14 residues. This CDR3 reads CASTTGGGNQPQHF. In DNA, the CDR3 is TGTGCCAGTACGACGGGTGGTGGCAATCAGCCCCAGCATTTT. The variable domain in full, completed from reference TRBV19 and TRBJ1-5, reads DGGITQSPKYLFRKEGQNVTLSCEQNLNHDAMYWYRQDPGQGLRLIYYSQIVNDFQKGDIAEGYSVSREKKESFPLTVTSAQKNPTAFYLCASTTGGGNQPQHFGDGTRLSIL.

The chain uses TRBV7-9 and TRBJ1-2; 7 positions match TRBD1. V shed 4 bases, J shed 5 bases, and the junction held 1 base outside the gene matches. The CDR3 is made up of 12 amino acids. In germline, CDR1 is SEHNR, CDR2 FQNEAQ (reference sequence). The DNA of the CDR3 is TGTGCCAGCAGCTGGGGACAGTATGGCTACACCTTC. This gives the protein CASSWGQYGYTF. Full variable domain (rest looked up from reference TRBV7-9 and TRBJ1-2): DTGVSQNPRHKITKRGQNVTFRCDPISEHNRLYWYRQTLGQGPEFLTYFQNEAQLEKSRLLSDRFSAERPKGSFSTLEIQRTEQGDSAMYLCASSWGQYGYTFGSGTRLTVV.

This clone appeared a single time. The chain has TRBV6-4 and TRBJ2-1; 7 bases are shared with TRBD1. This CDR3 is built from 15 residues. Germline CDR1 and CDR2: MRHNA and SNTAGT. Germline trimming cut 4 bases from V and 2 bases from J; bases unmatched to any gene: 5. Here the CDR3 reads CASSATGATYNEQFF. The CDR3 region has the DNA TGTGCCAGCAGTGCCACAGGGGCCACCTACAATGAGCAGTTCTTC.

This clone was seen only a few times. This chain links TRBV27 with TRBJ2-5; the D gene is possibly TRBD1 (6 bases). The CDR3 contains 15 residues. The germline CDR1 and CDR2 sequences are MNHEY and SMNVEV (reference sequence). V was trimmed by 5 bases and J by 5 bases, leaving 18 bases between them. CDR3 region: CASSPNLQGGETQYF. In nucleotides, the CDR3 is TGTGCCAGCAGTCCCAACCTACAGGGCGGCGAGACCCAGTACTTC.

This sequence joins TRBV6-5 and TRBJ2-2; D is possibly TRBD2 (6 bases). Germline V gives CDR1 MNHEY, CDR2 SVGAGI. CDR3 size: 14 residues. The V gene lost 5 bases and the J gene lost 4 bases, with 11 bases spanning the gap. The CDR3 sequence: CASSRGGLTGELFF. The CDR3 coding sequence is TGTGCCAGCAGTCGGGGAGGTCTCACCGGGGAGCTGTTTTTT.

As concerns this clone: This sample includes further DNA sequences coding for the same CDR3. The rearrangement joins TRBV9 to TRBJ1-5, with a possible D match to TRBD1 (5 bases). Per the germline V gene, CDR1 is SGDLS and CDR2 is YYNGEE. This CDR3 spans 16 amino acids. Trimming took 4 bases from V and 1 from J, leaving 15 bases between them. CDR3 bases: TGTGCCAGCAGCCCGGGGGTCGGAGCCAGCAATCAGCCCCAGCATTTT. This translates into CASSPGVGASNQPQHF. The entire variable domain, with the rest obtained from reference TRBV9 and TRBJ1-5, is as follows: DSGVTQTPKHLITATGQRVTLRCSPRSGDLSVYWYQQSLDQGLQFLIQYYNGEERAKGNILERFSAQQFPDLHSELNLSSLELGDSALYFCASSPGVGASNQPQHFGDGTRLSIL.

The chain combines TRBV19 with TRBJ1-2; the D is unclear. The V and J ends lost 4 bases and 4 bases respectively, with 16 bases between them. Germline CDR1 LNHDA, CDR2 SQIVND (reference sequence). There are 15 residues in the CDR3. The CDR3 spells CASSTEMTRRYGYTF. The CDR3 DNA reads as TGTGCCAGTAGTACCGAAATGACGAGGCGCTATGGCTACACCTTC.

The rearrangement joins TRBV2 to TRBJ2-1, with TRBD2 as a possible D gene (6 bases). This CDR3 has 12 amino acids. The germline gives CDR1 SNHLY, CDR2 FYNNEI. V dropped 6 bases and J dropped 6 bases, with 9 bases sitting between them. CDR3 in DNA: TGTGCCAGCAGCCGGGAGTCCAATGAGCAGTTCTTC. Its translation is CASSRESNEQFF.

This clone has a single count. The rearrangement links TRBV10-3 to TRBJ1-2, with TRBD1 as a possible D gene (5 bases). This CDR3 is 13 amino acids long. The V end lost 6 bases, the J end lost 4 bases, and 12 bases lay between the germline ends. From germline, CDR1 is ENHRY and CDR2 SYGVKD. CDR3 bases: TGTGCCATCAGGGAAAGACAGAGCTATGGCTACACCTTC. This sequence encodes CAIRERQSYGYTF.

This clone was found once. The rearrangement joins TRBV10-1 to TRBJ1-2; D call uncertain. With 10 bases removed from V and 2 bases from J, the gap between germline ends came to 11 bases. The CDR3 length is 12 residues. Germline-derived CDR1 and CDR2 are WNHNN and SYGVQD (reference sequence). The CDR3 coding sequence is TGCGCCACCCTAATGAGGAACTATGGCTACACCTTC. This sequence encodes CATLMRNYGYTF.